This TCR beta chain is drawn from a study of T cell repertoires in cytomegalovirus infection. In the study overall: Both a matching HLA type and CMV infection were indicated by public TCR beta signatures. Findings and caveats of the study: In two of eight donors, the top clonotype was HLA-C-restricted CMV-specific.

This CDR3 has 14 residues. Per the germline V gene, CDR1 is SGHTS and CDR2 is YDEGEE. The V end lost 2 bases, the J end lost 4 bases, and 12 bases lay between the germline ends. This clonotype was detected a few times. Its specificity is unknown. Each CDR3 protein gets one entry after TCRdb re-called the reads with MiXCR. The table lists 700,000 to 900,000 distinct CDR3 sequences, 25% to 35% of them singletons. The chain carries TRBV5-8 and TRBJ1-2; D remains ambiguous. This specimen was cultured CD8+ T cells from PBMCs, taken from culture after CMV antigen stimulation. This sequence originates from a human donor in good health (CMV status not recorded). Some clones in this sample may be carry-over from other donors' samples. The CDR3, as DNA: TGTGCCAGCAGCTTCGTCGGGGTCGGCTATGGCTACACCTTC. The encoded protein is CASSFVGVGYGYTF.